This entry lists 21 T cell receptor beta chains sequenced from one sample in a study of cytomegalovirus exposure and HLA in healthy donors. Method: immunoSEQ multiplex PCR; TCRdb's copy keeps in-frame clones and lacks some. The sample lists under 250,000 clones, around 90% seen once, with roughly 2% in the top ten. Sequencing was performed on PBMCs. These receptors all stem from a woman between 18 and 29 years old in good health and CMV-seropositive.

The chain recombines TRBV28 with TRBJ1-5; the match to TRBD1 covers 8 bases. V trimming: 4 bases; J trimming: 7 bases; junction bases outside the gene matches: 6. Per the germline V gene, CDR1 is MDHEN and CDR2 is SYDVKM. The CDR3 runs 14 residues. The CDR3 protein is CASSYRGVWQPQHF. The CDR3 DNA reads TGTGCCAGCAGTTACAGGGGGGTGTGGCAGCCCCAGCATTTT.

This chain uses TRBV5-1 with TRBJ2-7, with 12 bases identical to TRBD2. The ends lost 3 bases at V and 1 base at J; junction bases unmatched: 5. The CDR3 has 16 residues. Germline V gene lookup returns CDR1 SGHRS and CDR2 YFSETQ. The CDR3 DNA follows: TGCGCCAGCAGCTCTAGCGGGAGGGCCGGATCCTACGAGCAGTACTTC. Translating gives CASSSSGRAGSYEQYF.

Turning to this clone: A junction end diverges from the germline sequence, so it may reflect a read error. The V and J genes are TRBV7-7 and TRBJ2-2; D uncertain. Germline CDR1 SSHAT, CDR2 FNYEAQ (reference sequence). CDR3 length: 13 residues. In DNA, the CDR3 is TGTGCTAGCAGCTTATCTAACACCGGGGAGCTGTTTTTT. This codes for CASSLSNTGELFF.

The chain's CDR3 is CAWSEWQGTEAFF. The CDR3 DNA sequence: TGTGCCTGGAGTGAGTGGCAGGGCACTGAAGCTTTCTTT. V and J are TRBV30 and TRBJ1-1, with D possibly TRBD1 on 5 matching bases. The CDR3 loop spans 13 amino acids. The V and J ends lost 1 base and 4 bases respectively, with 10 bases between them. Germline CDR1 reads GTSNPN; CDR2 reads SVGIG (reference sequence).

This clone occurred once. The rearrangement uses TRBV9 and TRBJ2-7; TRBD2 might be the D (5 bases). Germline assignment: CDR1 SGDLS and CDR2 YYNGEE. Trimming pared 0 bases from V and 7 bases from J, leaving 17 bases between. The CDR3 extends over 15 amino acids. CDR3 region: CASSVGGGRSGEQYF. The DNA for the CDR3 is TGTGCCAGCAGCGTAGGGGGTGGAAGGTCGGGGGAGCAGTACTTC.

The chain employs TRBV18 and TRBJ2-5, with 8 bases identical to TRBD1. CDR3 length: 16 amino acids. CDR1 is KGHSH and CDR2 is LQKENI in the germline V gene. With V trimmed by 0 bases and J by 1 base, 4 bases remained unmatched. The CDR3 DNA is TGTGCCAGCTCACCACCCCGGGGACAGGCCCAAGAGACCCAGTACTTC. Amino acid sequence: CASSPPRGQAQETQYF. Supplemented by reference TRBV18 and TRBJ2-5, the full variable domain reads NAGVMQNPRHLVRRRGQEARLRCSPMKGHSHVYWYRQLPEEGLKFMVYLQKENIIDESGMPKERFSAEFPKEGPSILRIQQVVRGDSAAYFCASSPPRGQAQETQYFGPGTRLLVL.

This chain connects TRBV4-1 to TRBJ1-4, with no clear D. Per germline, CDR1 MGHRA and CDR2 YSYEKL. V lost 0 bases, J lost 7 bases, and 3 bases lay in between. This CDR3 has 12 amino acids. As DNA, the CDR3 is TGCGCCAGCAGCCAAGACCGTGAAAAACTGTTTTTT. Protein product: CASSQDREKLFF.

The chain combines TRBV28 with TRBJ2-3; no clear D. The V end lost 1 base, the J end lost 6 bases, and 20 bases lay between the germline ends. The CDR3 consists of 17 residues. CDR1 is MDHEN, CDR2 SYDVKM, per germline. CDR3 sequence: CASSLSASDFYGDTQYF. CDR3 nucleotide sequence: TGTGCCAGCAGTTTATCAGCAAGCGACTTCTACGGGGATACGCAGTATTTT.

The chain recombines TRBV7-6 with TRBJ2-1; 14 positions agree with TRBD2. Germline V gives CDR1 SGHVS, CDR2 FNYEAQ. The CDR3 contains 17 residues. Trimming took 4 bases from V and 7 from J; bases not matched to a gene: 9. In DNA form, the CDR3 reads TGTGCCAGCAGCTCTCCTGGGGGACTAGCGGGAGTGAATGAGCAGTTCTTC. Protein product: CASSSPGGLAGVNEQFF.

The CDR3 loop is CASRGGSYNEQFF. DNA of the CDR3: TGTGCCAGCAGGGGGGGCTCCTACAATGAGCAGTTCTTC. V usage is TRBV2 and J usage is TRBJ2-1; maybe TRBD2 (6 bases). Germline CDR1 is SNHLY and CDR2 is FYNNEI. The V gene lost 6 bases and the J gene lost 0 bases, with 6 bases spanning the gap. The CDR3 is 13 residues long.

The chain combines TRBV29-1 with TRBJ1-1; D gene unclear. V lost 1 base, J lost 4 bases, and 13 bases lay in between. This CDR3 is built from 14 residues. The germline CDR1 and CDR2 sequences are SQVTM and ANQGSEA. The CDR3 nucleotides are TGCAGCGTTGAAGTTGGCTTAGCGGGCACTGAAGCTTTCTTT. Encoded protein: CSVEVGLAGTEAFF.

This chain uses TRBV27 with TRBJ2-7; D not certain. Trimming cost V 1 base and J 3 bases, with 10 bases left between them. The CDR3 has 14 amino acids. Germline V gene sequence: CDR1 MNHEY, CDR2 SMNVEV (reference sequence). The CDR3 nucleotides read TGTGCCAGCAGTTTATTCCCCCGGGTCTACGAGCAGTACTTC. It is translated as CASSLFPRVYEQYF.

The V and J genes are TRBV9 and TRBJ2-3, with TRBD2 matching 10 bases. CDR1 is SGDLS and CDR2 is YYNGEE in the germline V gene. V was clipped by 0 bases and J by 6 bases; unmatched bases: 1. The length of the CDR3 is 14 residues. CDR3 in amino acids: CASSVDSGRDTQYF. The CDR3 DNA is TGTGCCAGCAGCGTAGATAGCGGGAGGGATACGCAGTATTTT.

The chain combines TRBV6-5 with TRBJ2-7, with D perhaps TRBD1 (6 bases). CDR3 size: 13 residues. The germline V gene encodes CDR1 MNHEY and CDR2 SVGAGI. Trimming removed 7 bases at V and 2 bases at J, with 12 bases between. CDR3 nucleotides: TGTGCCAGCACCCGGGACACTACCTACGAGCAGTACTTC. Residues: CASTRDTTYEQYF.

This chain links TRBV15 with TRBJ2-5; D not resolved. The CDR3 totals 14 residues. V lost 1 base and J 4 bases, leaving 10 bases between the germline ends. CDR1 and CDR2 (germline): LNHNV, YYDKDF (reference sequence). The CDR3 is CATSRVDPGETQYF. The CDR3 DNA reads as TGTGCCACCAGCAGAGTTGATCCGGGAGAGACCCAGTACTTC.

The rearrangement joins TRBV10-3 to TRBJ1-1; D is possibly TRBD1 (6 bases). The CDR3 has 12 residues. The germline CDR1 and CDR2 sequences are ENHRY and SYGVKD. V lost 5 bases and J lost 5, with 9 bases in between. The CDR3 DNA reads as TGTGCCATCAGTCGGACAGAGACTGAAGCTTTCTTT. It specifies CAISRTETEAFF.

The chain employs TRBV5-1 and TRBJ1-3; 8 bases are shared with TRBD1. The germline V gene has CDR1 SGHRS and CDR2 YFSETQ. CDR3 length: 16 residues. Trimming cost V 4 bases and J 2 bases; bases outside gene matches: 8. The CDR3 DNA reads as TGCGCCAGCAGCACAGCAGGGGGACAGGCTGGAAACACCATATATTTT. This translates into CASSTAGGQAGNTIYF.

The chain combines TRBV6-5 with TRBJ1-5; possible D gene TRBD1, 6 bases. Trimming shortened V by 2 bases and J by 7 bases, and 12 bases separated the two germline ends. Germline values: CDR1 MNHEY, CDR2 SVGAGI. This CDR3 is 14 amino acids long. The CDR3: CASSYLQGRQPQHF. For the CDR3, the DNA is TGTGCCAGCAGTTACCTACAGGGACGCCAGCCCCAGCATTTT.

This sequence joins TRBV19 and TRBJ1-1, with D hard to call. Germline lookup yields CDR1 LNHDA and CDR2 SQIVND (reference sequence). CDR3 length: 13 amino acids. V lost 5 bases and J lost 0, with 7 bases in between. The CDR3 region is CASSSQMNTEAFF. CDR3 bases: TGTGCCAGTAGTTCTCAGATGAACACTGAAGCTTTCTTT.

V gene TRBV6-1 combines with J gene TRBJ2-7; TRBD1 might be the D (6 bases). The germline gives CDR1 MNHNS, CDR2 SASEGT. The CDR3 spans 15 residues. Deletions cut 2 bases from V and 3 bases from J, with 14 bases between. The chain's CDR3 is CASSERGTPGYEQYF. The DNA for the CDR3 is TGTGCCAGCAGTGAAAGGGGGACACCGGGCTACGAGCAGTACTTC.

The chain couples TRBV6-1 to TRBJ2-5; 8 bases are a match to TRBD2. The CDR3 loop spans 14 amino acids. V dropped 4 bases and J dropped 2; count of bases not matched to a gene: 3. CDR1 and CDR2 from the germline V gene are MNHNS and SASEGT. The CDR3 DNA reads as TGTGCCAGCAGTGTCAGCGGGAGTCAAGAGACCCAGTACTTC. Its translation: CASSVSGSQETQYF.